The sample holds many counts of the clone carrying this T cell receptor (beta chain). Its cognate antigen is unknown. The record originates from a study of T cells in Graves' hyperthyroidism and ophthalmopathy. Across the study: The blood sample was taken at first diagnosis, before treatment began.

PBMCs came from 7.5 to 10 ml fresh peripheral blood. RNA transcripts were the template for amplifying TCR beta CDR3 regions. Primed by the HTBI set, a first-round RT-PCR was run on the TCR CDR3. TCRdb re-derived calls from the multiplex PCR reads in MiXCR, one entry per CDR3 protein. This sample has a few hundred thousand distinct CDR3 sequences, with less than 15% found just once. The CDR3 spans 16 residues. V lost 3 bases, J lost 0 bases, and 14 bases lay in between. Germline lookup yields CDR1 MDHEN and CDR2 SYDVKM. Whole-study findings and limits: A model built on 13 V-J features separated ophthalmopathy from stable hyperthyroidism.

This receptor was taken from a woman aged 40 to 50 with Graves' hyperthyroidism. The chain joins TRBV28 to TRBJ2-5; no clear D. The sequencing sample was made of blood. CDR3 sequence reads: CASSFRVGRHQETQYF. The CDR3 DNA reads as TGTGCCAGCAGTTTTAGGGTGGGTCGGCACCAAGAGACCCAGTACTTC. Supplemented by reference TRBV28 and TRBJ2-5, the full variable domain reads DVKVTQSSRYLVKRTGEKVFLECVQDMDHENMFWYRQDPGLGLRLIYFSYDVKMKEKGDIPEGYSVSREKKERFSLILESASTNQTSMYLCASSFRVGRHQETQYFGPGTRLLVL.